This T cell receptor beta chain was recorded in a study of blood T cell repertoires in COVID-19. Study-level background: Sites in the United States, Italy and Spain provided acute and convalescent COVID-19 samples. PBMCs, B-cell-depleted T cells, or T cells provided the cDNA or gDNA that made up the material.

The germline V gene has CDR1 SGDLS and CDR2 YYNGEE. This CDR3 contains 16 residues. J lost 7 bases, V lost 4 bases, and 11 bases had no gene match. It was during active infection that Seattle patients were enrolled and then longitudinally followed. Per the original data handling: Amplified reference gene primers provided the basis for estimating nucleated cell counts. Only in-frame clones appear in the TCRdb table, and some are missing; sequencing was by immunoSEQ multiplex PCR. The D gene and trimming were derived from the DNA, and the V and J assignments and clone size from that table. The sample holds some 180,000 clones; approximately 88% are singletons and the top ten take over 6.5%.

This receptor was taken from a woman aged 40-49 years with COVID-19, enrolled during active disease. The sample was peripheral blood. The rearrangement uses TRBV9 and TRBJ2-1, with 10 bases aligning to TRBD2. The CDR3 DNA follows: TGTGCCAGCAGCTATGAAGCGGGGGGGCTTCAGAATGAGCAGTTCTTC. The encoded protein is CASSYEAGGLQNEQFF. The full variable domain, with the rest looked up from reference TRBV9 and TRBJ2-1, is DSGVTQTPKHLITATGQRVTLRCSPRSGDLSVYWYQQSLDQGLQFLIQYYNGEERAKGNILERFSAQQFPDLHSELNLSSLELGDSALYFCASSYEAGGLQNEQFFGPGTRLTVL.